The T cell receptor (beta chain) under discussion was sequenced for a study of Ad26.COV2.S vaccination and SARS-CoV-2 variants. Study summary: Once or twice, 56 days apart, Ad26.COV2.S was delivered intramuscularly. Findings and limits, study-wide: Vaccine recipients showed a spike-specific TCR breadth that was higher than in placebo recipients. After vaccination, reports described spike-specific CD8+ and CD4+ T cell responses as showing substantial breadth.

Produced via immunoSEQ multiplex PCR; TCRdb's table is partial and in-frame only. The sample lists 350,000 to 400,000 clones, about 88% seen once, with roughly 3% in the top ten. Worth noting for this clone: Antigen specificity is unknown.

Trimming took 2 bases from V and 1 from J, leaving 8 bases between them. Germline loops: CDR1 SGHTA, CDR2 FQGNSA. This CDR3 has 14 amino acids. Treatment of the sample: some 20 received Ad26.COV2.S at low or high dose, single or two shots; 5 received placebo; per-sample allocation not given. Material that was analyzed had been drawn on day 63 after the first vaccine or placebo injection. Expressing Wuhan-strain SARS-CoV-2 spike, an Ad26 vector served as the vaccine. This chain connects TRBV7-2 to TRBJ1-1; D ambiguous. Material: peripheral blood, obtained in a trial of Ad26.COV2.S vaccine versus placebo. This TCR came from a person between 18 and 60 years old who received the Ad26.COV2.S COVID-19 vaccine or a placebo. The chain's CDR3 is CASSLSVWNTEAFF. The CDR3 coding sequence is TGTGCCAGCAGCTTATCCGTGTGGAACACTGAAGCTTTCTTT.